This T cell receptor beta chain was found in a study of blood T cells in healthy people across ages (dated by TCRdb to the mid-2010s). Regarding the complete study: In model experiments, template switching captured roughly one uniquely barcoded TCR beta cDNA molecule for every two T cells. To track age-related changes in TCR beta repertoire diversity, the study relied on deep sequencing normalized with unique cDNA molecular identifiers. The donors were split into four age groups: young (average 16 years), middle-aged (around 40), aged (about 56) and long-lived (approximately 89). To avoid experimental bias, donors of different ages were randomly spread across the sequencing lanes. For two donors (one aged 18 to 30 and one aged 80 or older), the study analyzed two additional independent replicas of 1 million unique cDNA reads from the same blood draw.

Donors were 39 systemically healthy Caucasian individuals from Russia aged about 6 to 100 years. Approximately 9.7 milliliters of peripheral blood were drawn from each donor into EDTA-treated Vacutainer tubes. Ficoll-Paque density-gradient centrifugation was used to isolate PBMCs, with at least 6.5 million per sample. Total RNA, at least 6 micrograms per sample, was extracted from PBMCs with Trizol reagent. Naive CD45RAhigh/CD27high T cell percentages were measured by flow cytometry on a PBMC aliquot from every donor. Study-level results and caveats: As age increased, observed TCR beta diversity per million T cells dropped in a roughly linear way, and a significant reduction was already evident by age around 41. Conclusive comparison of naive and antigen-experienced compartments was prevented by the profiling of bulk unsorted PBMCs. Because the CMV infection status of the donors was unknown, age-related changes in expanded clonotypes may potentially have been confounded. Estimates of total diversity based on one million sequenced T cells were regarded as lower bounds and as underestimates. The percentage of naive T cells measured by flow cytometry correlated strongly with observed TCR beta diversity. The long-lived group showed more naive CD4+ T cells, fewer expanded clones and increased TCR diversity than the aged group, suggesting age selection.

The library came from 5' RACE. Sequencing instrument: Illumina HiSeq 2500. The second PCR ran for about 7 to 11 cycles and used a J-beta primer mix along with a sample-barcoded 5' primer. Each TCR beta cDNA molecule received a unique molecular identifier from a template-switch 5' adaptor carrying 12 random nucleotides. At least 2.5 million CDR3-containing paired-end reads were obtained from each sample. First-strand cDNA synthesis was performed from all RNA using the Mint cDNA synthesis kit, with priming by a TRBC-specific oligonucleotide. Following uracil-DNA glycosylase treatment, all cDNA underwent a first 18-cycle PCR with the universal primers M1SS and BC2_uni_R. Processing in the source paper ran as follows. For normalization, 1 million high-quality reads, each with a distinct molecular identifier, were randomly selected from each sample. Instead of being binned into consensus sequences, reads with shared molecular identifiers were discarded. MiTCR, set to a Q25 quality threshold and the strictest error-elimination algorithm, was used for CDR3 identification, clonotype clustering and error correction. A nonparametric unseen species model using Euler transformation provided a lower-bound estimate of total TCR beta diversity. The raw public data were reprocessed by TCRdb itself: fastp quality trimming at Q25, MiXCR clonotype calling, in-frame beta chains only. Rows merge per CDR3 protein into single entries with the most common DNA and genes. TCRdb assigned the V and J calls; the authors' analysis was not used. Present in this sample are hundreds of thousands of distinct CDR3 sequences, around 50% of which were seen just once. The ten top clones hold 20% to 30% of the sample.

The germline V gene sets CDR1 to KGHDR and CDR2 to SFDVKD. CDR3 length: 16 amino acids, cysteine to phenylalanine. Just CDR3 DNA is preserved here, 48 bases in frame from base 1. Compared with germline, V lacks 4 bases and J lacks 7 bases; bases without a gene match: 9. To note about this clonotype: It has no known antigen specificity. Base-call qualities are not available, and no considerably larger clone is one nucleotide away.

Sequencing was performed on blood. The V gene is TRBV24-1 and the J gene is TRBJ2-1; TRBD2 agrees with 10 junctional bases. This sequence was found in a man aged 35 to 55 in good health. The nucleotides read TGTGCCACCAGTGAACGCAGCGGGAGGGCAAGGAATGAGCAGTTCTTC. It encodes CATSERSGRARNEQFF.